The 6 T cell receptor beta chains below come from one sample, sequenced in a study of blood T cell repertoires in COVID-19. The assay was immunoSEQ multiplex PCR, and TCRdb's table has in-frame clones only and misses some. Of nearly 70,000 clones detected, 88% appear once; the ten largest clones hold about 6.4%. What was sequenced was peripheral blood. The origin of the receptors is a woman aged 70-85 years with acute or convalescent COVID-19.

V usage is TRBV9 and J usage is TRBJ2-3, with TRBD2 identical over 11 bases. This CDR3 is built from 15 residues. V lost 0 bases, J lost 7 bases, and 4 bases stayed unmatched. CDR1 SGDLS and CDR2 YYNGEE come from the germline V gene. CDR3 coding DNA: TGTGCCAGCAGCGTAGTAGCGGGAGGGGAAAATACGCAGTATTTT. Translation gives CASSVVAGGENTQYF.

V and J are TRBV6-5 and TRBJ2-7, with D possibly being TRBD1 (6 bases). V shed 6 bases and J shed 5 bases, with 11 bases lying between them. Germline V gives CDR1 MNHEY, CDR2 SVGAGI. The CDR3 has 12 residues. For the CDR3, the DNA is TGTGCCAGCAGACAGGGAATCGACGAGCAGTACTTC. Translating it yields CASRQGIDEQYF.

V gene TRBV5-4 combines with J gene TRBJ2-1; 14 positions agree with TRBD2. In germline, CDR1 is SGHNT, CDR2 YYREEE (reference sequence). Losses at the gene ends were 6 bases for V and 9 bases for J; bases not matched to a gene: 11. CDR3 length equals 16 residues. The CDR3 DNA reads as TGTGCCAGCACCTCGGGACTAGCGGGAGTATTTAGTGAGCAGTTCTTC. It yields the protein CASTSGLAGVFSEQFF.

This chain connects TRBV28 to TRBJ1-1, with D tentatively TRBD1 (5 bases). V was pared by 8 bases and J by 3 bases, with 16 bases between. Germline loops: CDR1 MDHEN, CDR2 SYDVKM. The CDR3 spans 14 residues. The CDR3 protein is CASHSGGGYTEAFF. DNA for the CDR3: TGTGCCAGCCACTCTGGCGGGGGGTACACTGAAGCTTTCTTT.

The rearrangement uses TRBV18 and TRBJ2-1; TRBD2 matches at 11 bases. CDR3 length: 18 residues. The ends lost 4 bases at V and 3 bases at J; junction bases unmatched: 11. The germline V gene has CDR1 KGHSH and CDR2 LQKENI. The CDR3 here is CASSLYREGLAVYNEQFF. The CDR3, as DNA: TGTGCCAGCTCACTCTACCGGGAGGGACTAGCGGTCTACAATGAGCAGTTCTTC.

This rearrangement joins TRBV6-5 to TRBJ1-5, with 7 bases identical to TRBD1. Unmatched junction bases numbered 6, after V lost 2 bases and J lost 5 bases. This CDR3 comprises 15 residues. The V gene's germline CDR1 is MNHEY and CDR2 SVGAGI. This chain's CDR3 is CASSYRDSSYQPQHF. DNA of the CDR3: TGTGCCAGCAGTTACCGGGACAGCTCCTATCAGCCCCAGCATTTT.